This T cell receptor beta chain comes out of a study of blood T cell repertoires in COVID-19. Overall study: T cells, B-cell-depleted T cells, or PBMCs provided the cDNA or gDNA that served as material.

Germline CDR1 and CDR2: SGHDN and FVKESK. The V gene end was trimmed by 3 bases and the J gene end by 10 bases; junction bases not matched to a gene: 15. The CDR3 is 17 residues long. Participants were aged 18 to 89 years from about two dozen US areas. The study recruited exposed participants who had met a COVID-19 case within 2 weeks before entry. Using immunoSEQ multiplex PCR, the repertoire was profiled, and TCRdb retains in-frame clones only, with some absent. This table holds about 220,000 clones, roughly four fifths found once. The sequenced sample was PBMCs or T cells enriched from blood (not recorded which). The sequence was collected from a woman aged 40 to 50 who had been exposed to COVID-19. The genes are TRBV14 and TRBJ2-5; TRBD2 agrees at 12 bases. CDR3 in DNA: TGTGCCAGCAGCCAGCAAGTAGGACTAGCGGGAAAGGCTTACCAGTACTTC. This translates into CASSQQVGLAGKAYQYF.